The T cell receptor beta chain described here comes from a study of T cell responses to AZD1222 COVID-19 vaccine. Findings and caveats of the study: At baseline, seropositivity was found in only six or seven AZD1222 recipients. Donors in the cohort were predominantly white British and more often female, and clonal diversity was possibly underestimated. Unmutated variant regions reportedly attract nearly half of all spike-specific TCRs. There were repertoire samples only from the period after the peak T cell response.

About this clone: Its specificity is not known.

Measured with immunoSEQ multiplex PCR; TCRdb has only the in-frame clones, and not every one. The sample lists 100,000 or so clones; 87% were seen once. Here the sequenced sample was peripheral blood, taken on day 0 of AZD1222 vaccination. The TCR originated in an adult in good health.

The CDR3 protein is CASSQNLPGTGGEAFF. In DNA form, the CDR3 reads TGTGCCAGCAGCCAAAATCTCCCCGGGACAGGGGGTGAAGCTTTCTTT. J is TRBJ1-1 and V is TRBV7-8; 11 positions agree with TRBD1. J gave up 7 bases and V 5 bases, and 12 bases lay outside the gene matches. The CDR3 runs 16 residues. Germline assignment: CDR1 SGHVS and CDR2 FQNEAQ.